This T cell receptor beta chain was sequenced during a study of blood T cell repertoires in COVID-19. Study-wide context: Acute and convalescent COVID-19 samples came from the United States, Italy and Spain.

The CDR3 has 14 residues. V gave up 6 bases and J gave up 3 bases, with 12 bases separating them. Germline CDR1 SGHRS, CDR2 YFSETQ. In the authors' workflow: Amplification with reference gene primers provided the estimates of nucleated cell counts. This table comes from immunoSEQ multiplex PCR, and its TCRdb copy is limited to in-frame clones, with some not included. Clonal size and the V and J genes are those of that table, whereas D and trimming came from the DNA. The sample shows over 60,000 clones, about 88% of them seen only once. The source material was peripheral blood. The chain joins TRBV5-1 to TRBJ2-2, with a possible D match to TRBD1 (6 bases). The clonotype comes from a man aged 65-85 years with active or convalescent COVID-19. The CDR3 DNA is TGCGCCAGCAATCCAGGGGTCGACACCGGGGAGCTGTTTTTT. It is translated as CASNPGVDTGELFF.